A single sample gave rise to the 23 T cell receptor beta chains below, sequenced in a study of T-cell reconstitution after alpha-beta-depleted transplantation in children. The TCRbeta library incorporated unique molecular identifiers. TCRdb reanalysed the PCR reads using MiXCR and keeps one entry per CDR3 protein. This sample has 250,000 to 300,000 distinct CDR3 sequences, with over 8% found just once. Sequencing was performed on PBMCs from the stem cell graft donor, taken from the stem cell graft. The receptors here all came from a human donor who donated a stem cell graft to a child with SCID.

The gene calls are TRBV20-1 and TRBJ2-3, with D perhaps given as TRBD1 or TRBD2 (5 bases each). The CDR3 consists of 14 residues. The ends were cut back, 1 base at V and 5 bases at J, with 13 bases in the middle. Looked up from germline, CDR1 is DFQATT and CDR2 is SNEGSKA (reference sequence). CDR3 sequence: CSARVQGREDTQYF. The CDR3, as DNA: TGCAGTGCTAGAGTTCAGGGTCGGGAAGATACGCAGTATTTT.

This chain uses TRBV27 with TRBJ2-7, with D uncertain. CDR1 and CDR2 from the germline V gene are MNHEY and SMNVEV (reference sequence). V lost 4 bases and J 4 bases, leaving 14 bases between the germline ends. The CDR3 length is 14 residues. The CDR3 DNA sequence: TGTGCCAGCAGTTCTCTGACCAGCAGATACGAGCAGTACTTC. Its translation: CASSSLTSRYEQYF.

The table lists this clonotype with a few counts. V and J are TRBV5-6 and TRBJ2-1; TRBD1 aligns across 10 bases. This CDR3 is built from 14 residues. Germline V lookup: CDR1 SGHDT, CDR2 YYEEEE. With V trimmed by 2 bases and J by 8 bases, 4 bases remained unmatched. The DNA of the CDR3 is TGTGCCAGCAGCTTCGGACAGGGGGTCCATGAGCAGTTCTTC. Its protein is CASSFGQGVHEQFF.

The rearrangement uses TRBV12-3 or TRBV12-4 and TRBJ2-5; maybe TRBD2 (5 bases). V was cut by 6 bases and J by 5 bases, with 13 bases left in between. The CDR3 length is 13 residues. The CDR3 coding sequence is TGTGCCAGCAGCCTCGGCCAGCGGGAGACCCAGTACTTC. Protein sequence: CASSLGQRETQYF.

This clonotype has a handful of counts. The rearrangement joins TRBV15 to TRBJ2-5; TRBD2 aligns across 8 bases. CDR1 and CDR2 (germline): LNHNV, YYDKDF (reference sequence). This CDR3 has 14 amino acids. After removal of 4 bases from V and 3 bases from J, the junction contained 4 bases not matched to a gene. CDR3 bases: TGTGCCACCAGCACCGTAGCGGGAAAAGAGACCCAGTACTTC. Residues: CATSTVAGKETQYF.

This clonotype has only a few counts. The chain uses TRBV6-1 and TRBJ2-5, with TRBD1 matching 8 bases. V shed 2 bases and J 2 bases; nucleotides not matched to a gene: 10. Germline V CDR1 and CDR2: MNHNS, SASEGT. The CDR3 sequence is 17 residues long. In DNA form, the CDR3 reads TGTGCCAGCAGTGAACCAAAAGGACAGGGCGGGCAAGAGACCCAGTACTTC. This gives the protein CASSEPKGQGGQETQYF.

The count of this clonotype is one. This sequence joins TRBV20-1 and TRBJ1-3; D call uncertain. Trimming cost V 0 bases and J 0 bases, with 9 bases left between them. This CDR3 has 15 amino acids. Germline V lookup: CDR1 DFQATT, CDR2 SNEGSKA (reference sequence). CDR3 in DNA: TGCAGTGCTAGAGAGGGCCCCTCCTCTGGAAACACCATATATTTT. It is translated as CSAREGPSSGNTIYF.

The chain is built from TRBV5-1 and TRBJ2-5; the D is unclear. The CDR3 length is 14 residues. CDR1 is SGHRS, CDR2 YFSETQ, per germline. Trimming pared 5 bases from V and 2 bases from J, leaving 13 bases between. CDR3 sequence reads: CASRYGERQETQYF. The DNA of the CDR3 is TGCGCCAGCAGGTACGGTGAGCGTCAAGAGACCCAGTACTTC.

In its sample, this clonotype was seen a few times. In DNA, the CDR3 is TGCAGTGCCAAAATGCTTTTCAGGGACATGTACAATGAGCAGTTCTTC. Its protein is CSAKMLFRDMYNEQFF. The chain joins TRBV20-1 to TRBJ2-1; TRBD1 might be the D (6 bases). The CDR3 consists of 16 residues. V was clipped by 6 bases and J by 4 bases, with 22 bases between them. CDR1 and CDR2 (germline): DFQATT, SNEGSKA (reference sequence).

This clonotype was seen a few times. The rearrangement joins TRBV3-1 to TRBJ2-1; D is undetermined. Germline V gene lookup returns CDR1 LGHDT and CDR2 YNNKEL (reference sequence). Trimming took 1 base from V and 0 from J, leaving 7 bases between them. The CDR3 consists of 15 residues. DNA of the CDR3: TGTGCCAGCAGCCAAGCGAGGAGCTCCTACAATGAGCAGTTCTTC. Translation: CASSQARSSYNEQFF.

This clonotype came up a few times. V gene TRBV18 combines with J gene TRBJ2-5; possibly TRBD1 for D (6 bases). Germline-derived CDR1 and CDR2 are KGHSH and LQKENI. Trimming cost V 2 bases and J 2 bases, with 9 bases left between them. The CDR3 is 14 residues long. The chain's CDR3 is CASSPTGPQETQYF. The CDR3 nucleotides are TGTGCCAGCTCACCAACAGGGCCTCAAGAGACCCAGTACTTC.

A note on this clonotype: Germline is not matched at one junction end, which may reflect a read error. The genes are TRBV10-3 and TRBJ2-1; D might be TRBD1 or TRBD2, each matching 5 bases. Germline CDR1 is ENHRY and CDR2 is SYGVKD. The CDR3 spans 15 residues. CDR3 in amino acids: CAIHSGTHSNNEQFF. As DNA, the CDR3 is TGTGCCATTCACTCCGGGACCCACTCCAACAATGAGCAGTTCTTC.

This clonotype has only a few counts. The chain uses TRBV24-1 and TRBJ2-2; D may correspond to TRBD1 or TRBD2 (6 bases each). V dropped 4 bases and J dropped 1 base, with 9 bases sitting between them. Germline V gene lookup returns CDR1 KGHDR and CDR2 SFDVKD. The CDR3 is 15 amino acids. In DNA form, the CDR3 reads TGTGCCACCAGTGACGGGGGCGTGAACACCGGGGAGCTGTTTTTT. Encoded protein: CATSDGGVNTGELFF.

The table lists this clonotype with many counts. V and J are TRBV12-3 or TRBV12-4 and TRBJ1-5; D unresolved. Trimming removed 6 bases at V and 3 bases at J, with 15 bases between. This CDR3 is 15 amino acids long. CDR3 sequence: CASSPNSLSNQPQHF. CDR3 in DNA: TGTGCCAGCAGCCCCAACAGCCTTTCCAATCAGCCCCAGCATTTT.

V is TRBV7-8 and J is TRBJ1-1; unclear D gene. Trimming cost V 1 base and J 5 bases, with 14 bases left between them. This CDR3 spans 15 amino acids. Germline V gene lookup returns CDR1 SGHVS and CDR2 FQNEAQ. The CDR3 is CASSLGYSPRTEAFF. DNA of the CDR3: TGTGCCAGCAGCTTAGGGTATTCCCCGAGGACTGAAGCTTTCTTT.

In its sample, this clonotype was seen a few times. The J gene is TRBJ2-7, the V gene TRBV20-1; 8 bases match TRBD1. CDR3 length: 14 residues. Germline-derived CDR1 and CDR2 are DFQATT and SNEGSKA (reference sequence). J gave up 2 bases and V 4 bases, and 7 bases lay outside the gene matches. This CDR3 is CSATWDRPPYEQYF. CDR3 nucleotides: TGCAGTGCTACGTGGGACAGGCCCCCCTACGAGCAGTACTTC.

A remark on this clonotype: The junction differs from germline at one of its ends, possibly a read error. The chain employs TRBV19 and TRBJ2-2; 8 positions agree with TRBD1. The CDR3 has 15 amino acids. Germline assignment: CDR1 LNHDA and CDR2 SQIVND (reference sequence). The DNA for the CDR3 is TGTGCCAGTTGTATAATTTGGACAGGGCCCGGGGAGCTGTTTTTT. It encodes CASCIIWTGPGELFF.

The CDR3 DNA reads as TGTGCCAGCAGCTTACGGGGGGGTGGTTACGAGCAGTACTTC. Residues: CASSLRGGGYEQYF. This chain joins TRBV7-8 and TRBJ2-7, with TRBD2 matching 8 bases. The CDR3 loop spans 14 amino acids. Trimming took 2 bases from V and 4 from J; bases not matched to a gene: 4. Germline CDR1 reads SGHVS; CDR2 reads FQNEAQ.

The CDR3 here is CSARVGNSPLHF. CDR3 in DNA: TGCAGTGCTAGAGTGGGTAATTCACCCCTCCACTTT. The chain couples TRBV20-1 to TRBJ1-6; D uncertain. The CDR3 runs to 12 residues. The germline V gene has CDR1 DFQATT and CDR2 SNEGSKA (reference sequence). Trimming pared 1 base from V and 6 bases from J, leaving 4 bases between.

V is TRBV5-1 and J is TRBJ2-7, with 10 nucleotides matching TRBD2. This CDR3 is built from 16 residues. Germline trimming cut 0 bases from V and 3 bases from J; bases unmatched to any gene: 6. Germline assignment: CDR1 SGHRS and CDR2 YFSETQ. The CDR3 protein is CASSLVSGGRNYEQYF. CDR3 sequence (DNA): TGCGCCAGCAGCTTGGTTAGCGGGGGGCGTAACTACGAGCAGTACTTC.

The rearrangement links TRBV6-1 to TRBJ2-5; 15 positions agree with TRBD2. V was clipped by 6 bases and J by 3 bases; unmatched bases: 5. The CDR3 sequence is 16 residues long. Germline loops: CDR1 MNHNS, CDR2 SASEGT. CDR3 sequence (DNA): TGTGCCAGCAGGCCTGGGACTAGCGGGGGGAAAGAGACCCAGTACTTC. Translated, it gives CASRPGTSGGKETQYF.

This clonotype occurred many times. The chain has TRBV7-6 and TRBJ2-7, with 9 nucleotides matching TRBD1. CDR1 SGHVS and CDR2 FNYEAQ come from the germline V gene. The CDR3 sequence is 16 residues long. The trim removed 1 base at V and 3 bases at J, leaving 7 bases unmatched. The CDR3 DNA is TGTGCCAGCAGCTTAGGCACGGGACAGGGCCTCTACGAGCAGTACTTC. Translation gives CASSLGTGQGLYEQYF.

This clonotype appeared a few times. This rearrangement joins TRBV18 to TRBJ1-3, with D possibly matching TRBD1 (5 bases). Germline CDR1 and CDR2: KGHSH and LQKENI. Trimming pared 6 bases from V and 0 bases from J, leaving 12 bases between. The CDR3 length is 15 residues. The CDR3 nucleotides are TGTGCCAGCTCCCGGGGGACGGCCTCTGGAAACACCATATATTTT. Translated: CASSRGTASGNTIYF.